Listed here are 12 T cell receptor beta chains from one sample, sequenced in a study of blood T cell repertoires in COVID-19. The method was immunoSEQ multiplex PCR; TCRdb's version includes in-frame clones alone and lacks a portion of them. The sample shows about 380,000 clones, approximately 90% of them seen only once. Sequenced input: PBMCs or T cells enriched from blood (not recorded which). Receptor source: a woman under 30 who had recovered from COVID-19.

The chain uses TRBV29-1 and TRBJ1-1; D gene ambiguous. Trimming left V 1 base short and J 5 bases short, with 5 bases between. This CDR3 is built from 11 residues. Germline V CDR1 and CDR2: SQVTM, ANQGSEA. CDR3 DNA: TGCAGCGTTGAAGGGAGGACTGAAGCTTTCTTT. Protein product: CSVEGRTEAFF.

The J gene is TRBJ1-3, the V gene TRBV7-2, with D unresolved. Per the germline V gene, CDR1 is SGHTA and CDR2 is FQGNSA. V lost 5 bases and J lost 1, with 21 bases in between. The CDR3 extends over 18 amino acids. The CDR3 coding sequence is TGTGCCAGCAGCGCTATAATTGGATTCACACAGTCTGGAAACACCATATATTTT. The encoded protein is CASSAIIGFTQSGNTIYF.

This chain uses TRBV27 with TRBJ1-2; a possible D gene is TRBD1 (6 bases). The V and J ends lost 0 bases and 8 bases respectively, with 13 bases between them. Germline lookup yields CDR1 MNHEY and CDR2 SMNVEV (reference sequence). The CDR3 loop spans 14 amino acids. Here the CDR3 DNA reads TGTGCCAGCAGTTTATCGAACAGGGTGGGAGGCTACACCTTC. Protein sequence: CASSLSNRVGGYTF.

The chain has TRBV7-9 and TRBJ2-3; a weak D match, TRBD2 (6 bases). Trimming shortened V by 3 bases and J by 2 bases, and 12 bases separated the two germline ends. The CDR3 extends over 15 amino acids. Germline CDR1 is SEHNR and CDR2 is FQNEAQ (reference sequence). In DNA, the CDR3 is TGTGCCAGCAGCTTCAGACTAGGCTTCACAGATACGCAGTATTTT. It encodes CASSFRLGFTDTQYF.

The CDR3: CASSAVRGDPLNTQYF. The CDR3 coding sequence is TGTGCCAGCAGTGCGGTGCGGGGCGACCCATTGAATACGCAGTATTTT. This chain connects TRBV2 to TRBJ2-3; D is perhaps TRBD2 (6 bases). Trimming cost V 4 bases and J 7 bases, with 21 bases left between them. Germline V gene lookup returns CDR1 SNHLY and CDR2 FYNNEI. The CDR3 is 16 residues long.

Remarks on this clone: This same CDR3 is encoded by further DNA sequences in the sample. The J gene is TRBJ1-1, the V gene TRBV7-2; D is unclear. The CDR3 consists of 12 residues. Germline V gene lookup returns CDR1 SGHTA and CDR2 FQGNSA. Trimming cost V 1 base and J 4 bases, with 4 bases left between them. DNA of the CDR3: TGTGCCAGCAGCTTAGGCAGCACTGAAGCTTTCTTT. Translation: CASSLGSTEAFF.

The V and J genes are TRBV21-1 and TRBJ1-5. TRBV21-1 is an annotated pseudogene. The CDR3 totals 16 residues. The CDR3 protein is CASSKTARKRNQPQHF. The CDR3 DNA sequence: TGTGCCAGCAGCAAAACCGCGCGTAAGAGAAATCAGCCCCAGCATTTT.

In nucleotides, the CDR3 is TGTGCCAGCAGCCCCGGGACAGGGGAGGTGGGGGAGCTGTTTTTT. This translates into CASSPGTGEVGELFF. This rearrangement joins TRBV4-2 to TRBJ2-2; 10 bases match TRBD1. The trim removed 4 bases at V and 8 bases at J, leaving 7 bases unmatched. Germline V CDR1 and CDR2: LGHNA, YNFKEQ. The length of the CDR3 is 15 residues.

J is TRBJ1-1 and V is TRBV2; TRBD1 matches at 9 bases. Trimming at V came to 4 bases and at J to 2 bases, leaving 5 bases not matched to a gene. CDR1 is SNHLY and CDR2 is FYNNEI in the germline V gene. CDR3 size: 15 residues. The CDR3 DNA reads as TGTGCCAGCAGTGCACAGGGGGCTATTAACACTGAAGCTTTCTTT. It translates to CASSAQGAINTEAFF.

The chain couples TRBV4-2 to TRBJ1-2, with TRBD1 identical over 8 bases. Germline V lookup: CDR1 LGHNA, CDR2 YNFKEQ. The V and J ends lost 0 bases and 4 bases, in that order; junction bases with no gene match: 4. There are 15 residues in the CDR3. CDR3 region: CASSQDTTGAYGYTF. CDR3 nucleotide sequence: TGTGCCAGCAGCCAAGATACGACAGGGGCCTATGGCTACACCTTC.

CDR3 residues: CARFSQGYGYTF. The CDR3 nucleotides are TGTGCCAGGTTCTCCCAGGGCTATGGCTACACCTTC. V usage is TRBV2 and J usage is TRBJ1-2, with D maybe TRBD1 (5 bases). This CDR3 is 12 amino acids long. V lost 9 bases to trimming and J lost 4 bases, with 12 bases between them. The germline CDR1 and CDR2 sequences are SNHLY and FYNNEI.

As for this clone: In the same sample, other DNA sequences code for this CDR3. The chain uses TRBV14 and TRBJ1-1; D gene ambiguous. The CDR3 has 13 amino acids. The germline V gene encodes CDR1 SGHDN and CDR2 FVKESK. V lost 0 bases and J lost 1, with 3 bases in between. CDR3 loop: CASSQDQNTEAFF. For the CDR3, the DNA is TGTGCCAGCAGCCAAGACCAGAACACTGAAGCTTTCTTT.